The 2 T cell receptor beta chains presented below share a single source sample, sequenced in a study of metastatic and nonmetastatic thyroid tumors. Nobody among the patients had been given any treatment before thyroid surgery. TCRdb re-analyzed the PCR reads through MiXCR. Here the sample spans about 93,000 clones, 9.5% to 15% being singletons. Sequencing was done on a sample of blood. The receptors stem from a female donor with papillary thyroid cancer or a benign thyroid nodule (not recorded which). Some clones in this sample may be carry-over from other donors' samples.

This clone was picked up a small number of times. A much larger clonotype is one base distant, so this may be a read error. This sequence joins TRBV24-1 and TRBJ2-1; 15 nucleotides align to TRBD2. Germline loops: CDR1 KGHDR, CDR2 SFDVKD. The CDR3 totals 15 residues. V lost 8 bases and J lost 15; bases outside the gene matches: 13. The CDR3 coding sequence is TGTGCCACCAATGGTTGGACTAGCGGGAGGGCCGAGTGGTTCTTC. Protein: CATNGWTSGRAEWFF.

To note about this clone: A much larger clone sits a single nucleotide away, making a read error possible. V gene TRBV28 combines with J gene TRBJ2-6, with D possibly TRBD1 on 5 matching bases. From germline, CDR1 is MDHEN and CDR2 SYDVKM. This CDR3 spans 12 amino acids. The DNA of the CDR3 is TGTGCCAGCAACGCTGGGGCCAACATCCTGACTTTC. Translation gives CASNAGANILTF.